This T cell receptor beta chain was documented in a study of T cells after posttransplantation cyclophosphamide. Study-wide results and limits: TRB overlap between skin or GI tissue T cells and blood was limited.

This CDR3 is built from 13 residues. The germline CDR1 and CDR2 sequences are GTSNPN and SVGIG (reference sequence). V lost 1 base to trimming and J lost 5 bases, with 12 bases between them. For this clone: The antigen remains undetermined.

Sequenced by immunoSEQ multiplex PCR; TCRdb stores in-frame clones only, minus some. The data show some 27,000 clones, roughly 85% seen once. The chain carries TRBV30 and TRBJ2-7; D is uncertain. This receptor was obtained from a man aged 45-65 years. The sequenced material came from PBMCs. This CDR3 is CAWSDPFGHEQYF. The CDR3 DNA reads TGTGCCTGGAGTGATCCCTTTGGCCACGAGCAGTACTTC.